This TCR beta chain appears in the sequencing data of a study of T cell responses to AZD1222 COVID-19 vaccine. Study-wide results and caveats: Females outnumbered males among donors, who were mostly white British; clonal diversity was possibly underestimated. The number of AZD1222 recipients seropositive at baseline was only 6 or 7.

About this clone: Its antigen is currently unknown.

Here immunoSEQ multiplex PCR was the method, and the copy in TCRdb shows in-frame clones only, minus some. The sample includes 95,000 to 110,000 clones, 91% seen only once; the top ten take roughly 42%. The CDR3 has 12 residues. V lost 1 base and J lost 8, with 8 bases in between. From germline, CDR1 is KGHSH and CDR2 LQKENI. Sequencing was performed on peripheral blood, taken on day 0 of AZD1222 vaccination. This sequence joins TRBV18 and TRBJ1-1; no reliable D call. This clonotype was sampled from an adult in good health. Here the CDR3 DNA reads TGTGCCAGCTCACCACAGGTGAGCGAAGCTTTCTTT. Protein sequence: CASSPQVSEAFF.